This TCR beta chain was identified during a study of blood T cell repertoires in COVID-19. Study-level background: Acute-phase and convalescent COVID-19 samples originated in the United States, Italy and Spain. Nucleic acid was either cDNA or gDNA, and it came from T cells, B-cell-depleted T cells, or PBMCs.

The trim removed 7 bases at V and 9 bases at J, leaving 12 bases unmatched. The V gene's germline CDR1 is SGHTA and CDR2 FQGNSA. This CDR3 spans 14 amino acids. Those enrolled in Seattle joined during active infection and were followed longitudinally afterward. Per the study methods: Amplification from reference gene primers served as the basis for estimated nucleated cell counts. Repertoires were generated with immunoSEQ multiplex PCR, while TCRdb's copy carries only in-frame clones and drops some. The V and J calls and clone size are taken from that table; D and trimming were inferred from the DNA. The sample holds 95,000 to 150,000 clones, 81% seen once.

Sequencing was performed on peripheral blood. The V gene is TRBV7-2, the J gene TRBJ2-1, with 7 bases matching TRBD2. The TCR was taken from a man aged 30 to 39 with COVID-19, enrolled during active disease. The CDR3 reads CASNMGLSGSEQFF. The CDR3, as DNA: TGTGCCAGCAACATGGGACTATCGGGGAGTGAGCAGTTCTTC. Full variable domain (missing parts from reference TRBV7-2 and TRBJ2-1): GAGVSQSPSNKVTEKGKDVELRCDPISGHTALYWYRQSLGQGLEFLIYFQGNSAPDKSGLPSDRFSAERTGGSVSTLTIQRTQQEDSAVYLCASNMGLSGSEQFFGPGTRLTVL.